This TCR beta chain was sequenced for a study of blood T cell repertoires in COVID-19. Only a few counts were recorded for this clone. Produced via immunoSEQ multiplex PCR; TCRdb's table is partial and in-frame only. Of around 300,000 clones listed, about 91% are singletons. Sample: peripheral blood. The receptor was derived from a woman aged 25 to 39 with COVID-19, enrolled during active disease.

CDR3 protein: CASSQLVDTEAFF. DNA of the CDR3: TGTGCCAGCAGCCAACTTGTTGACACTGAAGCTTTCTTT. The rearrangement links TRBV14 to TRBJ1-1, with D uncertain. The CDR3 length is 13 residues. V was shortened by 2 bases and J by 3 bases, with 7 bases between the two germline ends. CDR1 is SGHDN and CDR2 is FVKESK in the germline V gene.